Given below is one TCR beta chain in context. Its antigen is unknown. This entry comes from a study of shared clonotypes between healthy human individuals. Findings of the study overall: Sequencing depth was predicted to influence how clonotypes are shared among donors. Across four donors, naive CD4 shared roughly 5%, naive CD8 3% to 3.5%, memory CD4 roughly 2.4%, memory CD8 approximately 0.4%.

Germline V gene sequence: CDR1 LNHDA, CDR2 SQIVND (reference sequence). CDR3 length: 17 amino acids. J was trimmed by 4 bases and V by 1 base; bases with no gene match: 6. Execution of the assay was at deep level. Per sorted-subset replicate PCR, input was 150 to 250 ng DNA, representing 30,000 or so T cell genomes. The protocol was immunoSEQ multiplex PCR, while the TCRdb copy is restricted to in-frame clones and leaves out a portion. Here the sample spans 2 million to 2.5 million clones, around 92% being singletons. The sequence derives from a young man in good health. Some clones in this sample may be carry-over from other donors' samples. This sequence joins TRBV19 and TRBJ1-5; 11 nucleotides match TRBD1. The specimen was naive CD4+ T cells from PBMCs. Regarding subset: CD45RA+ positively selected. The chain's CDR3 is CASSIVLGTGGNQPQHF. CDR3 nucleotide sequence: TGTGCCAGTAGTATAGTCCTCGGGACAGGGGGGAATCAGCCCCAGCATTTT.